The 18 T cell receptor beta chains reported below all come from one sample, sequenced in a study of T cells after posttransplantation cyclophosphamide. Sampled 1 year posttransplant, controls received myeloablative marrow transplants, methotrexate and a calcineurin inhibitor. Using immunoSEQ multiplex PCR, the repertoire was profiled, and TCRdb retains in-frame clones only, with some absent. The table lists 17,000 or so clones, 85% of them singletons. The sample in question was PBMCs, obtained after allogeneic stem cell transplant with calcineurin inhibitor and methotrexate. The source is a female patient in her late teens or twenties who received an allogeneic stem cell transplant from an unrelated donor, was CMV-positive, and had acute and chronic GVHD. Some T cells may arise from the graft donor.

CDR3 protein: CASSTRGNSNQPQHF. In nucleotides, the CDR3 is TGTGCCAGTAGTACCAGGGGTAATAGCAATCAGCCCCAGCATTTT. The gene calls are TRBV19 and TRBJ1-5, with D tentatively TRBD1 (6 bases). Germline V gives CDR1 LNHDA, CDR2 SQIVND (reference sequence). The CDR3 is 15 residues long. Trimming took off 4 bases at V and 0 bases at J, with 10 bases between the two ends.

The chain uses TRBV12-5 and TRBJ2-1; D is possibly TRBD2 (6 bases). Germline V gene lookup returns CDR1 LGHNT and CDR2 FRNRAP. V shed 1 base and J shed 6 bases, with 16 bases lying between them. The CDR3 covers 16 residues. The CDR3 region is CASGLGPGGSGNEQFF. DNA for the CDR3: TGTGCTAGTGGTTTGGGGCCTGGGGGGTCGGGCAATGAGCAGTTCTTC.

CDR3 sequence (DNA): TGTGCCAGCAGTGAATTTTCGGGCTCCTACAATGAGCAGTTCTTC. It yields the protein CASSEFSGSYNEQFF. V and J are TRBV2 and TRBJ2-1; D gene ambiguous. CDR1 and CDR2 (germline): SNHLY, FYNNEI. V was shortened by 2 bases and J by 0 bases, with 8 bases between the two germline ends. The CDR3 runs 15 residues.

This sequence joins TRBV11-2 and TRBJ2-3; TRBD1 agrees at 7 bases. The V and J ends lost 3 bases and 0 bases, in that order; junction bases with no gene match: 6. CDR3 length: 16 residues. Germline V CDR1 and CDR2: SGHAT, FQNNGV. The DNA for the CDR3 is TGTGCCAGCAGCTTTGACAGGGTAGGGAGCACAGATACGCAGTATTTT. This translates into CASSFDRVGSTDTQYF.

The chain joins TRBV10-1 to TRBJ2-7, with D perhaps TRBD2 (5 bases). Trimming took 0 bases from V and 5 from J, leaving 8 bases between them. The CDR3 extends over 13 amino acids. Germline assignment: CDR1 WNHNN and CDR2 SYGVQD (reference sequence). Here the CDR3 DNA reads TGCGCCAGCAGTGAGTCAGGGAGCGACGAGCAGTACTTC. This encodes CASSESGSDEQYF.

The chain combines TRBV9 with TRBJ2-2, with D possibly matching TRBD1 (6 bases). CDR3 length: 18 amino acids. CDR1 is SGDLS and CDR2 is YYNGEE in the germline V gene. The germline V and J ends were trimmed by 1 base and 3 bases, with 19 bases remaining between them. The CDR3, as DNA: TGTGCCAGCAGCGTATTAACAGGGCAGGGTTACGACACCGGGGAGCTGTTTTTT. Its translation: CASSVLTGQGYDTGELFF. The full variable domain, its missing parts supplied by reference TRBV9 and TRBJ2-2, is DSGVTQTPKHLITATGQRVTLRCSPRSGDLSVYWYQQSLDQGLQFLIQYYNGEERAKGNILERFSAQQFPDLHSELNLSSLELGDSALYFCASSVLTGQGYDTGELFFGEGSRLTVL.

V usage is TRBV2 and J usage is TRBJ2-1, with TRBD2 matching over 10 bases. CDR1 is SNHLY and CDR2 is FYNNEI in the germline V gene. The CDR3 is 14 amino acids. V was clipped by 7 bases and J by 4 bases; unmatched bases: 4. This chain's CDR3 is CASKLAGFYNEQFF. CDR3 DNA: TGTGCCAGCAAACTAGCGGGATTTTACAATGAGCAGTTCTTC.

The V call is TRBV27, the J call TRBJ2-1; TRBD2 agrees at 14 bases. Germline V gives CDR1 MNHEY, CDR2 SMNVEV (reference sequence). The CDR3 sequence is 15 residues long. V lost 5 bases to trimming and J lost 10 bases; unmatched junction nucleotides: 7. This CDR3 is CASSPRTSGGREQFF. The DNA for the CDR3 is TGTGCCAGCAGTCCCCGGACTAGCGGGGGGAGGGAGCAGTTCTTC.

The genes are TRBV28 and TRBJ2-7, with 10 bases fitting TRBD2. The CDR3 contains 15 residues. Germline CDR1 reads MDHEN; CDR2 reads SYDVKM. The V segment lost 6 bases and the J segment 3 bases; nucleotides outside the gene matches: 8. The CDR3 sequence: CASRLSGRRGYEQYF. The CDR3 DNA reads TGTGCCAGCAGACTTAGCGGGAGGAGAGGCTACGAGCAGTACTTC.

The rearrangement links TRBV11-2 to TRBJ1-2; 10 nucleotides agree with TRBD1. Looked up from germline, CDR1 is SGHAT and CDR2 is FQNNGV. V shed 5 bases, J shed 4 bases, and the junction held 7 bases outside the gene matches. The CDR3 has 15 residues. This CDR3 reads CASSQDRGRPYGYTF. In DNA form, the CDR3 reads TGTGCCAGCAGCCAAGACAGGGGGCGGCCCTATGGCTACACCTTC.

The V gene is TRBV19, the J gene TRBJ1-1, with D maybe TRBD1 (6 bases). With 5 bases removed from V and 5 bases from J, the gap between germline ends came to 9 bases. The CDR3 runs 12 residues. CDR1 and CDR2 from the germline V gene are LNHDA and SQIVND (reference sequence). The DNA of the CDR3 is TGTGCCAGTAGTCCCCAGGGGACTGAAGCTTTCTTT. Encoded protein: CASSPQGTEAFF.

This clone was seen a handful of times. The rearrangement uses TRBV7-9 and TRBJ2-5, with D perhaps TRBD1 (6 bases). The germline CDR1 and CDR2 sequences are SEHNR and FQNEAQ (reference sequence). CDR3 size: 12 residues. The V and J ends lost 11 bases and 1 base respectively, with 11 bases between them. CDR3 loop: CAGTGTQETQYF. The DNA of the CDR3 is TGTGCCGGAACAGGGACCCAAGAGACCCAGTACTTC.

V and J are TRBV19 and TRBJ1-5; D ambiguous. V lost 3 bases to trimming and J lost 7 bases, with 13 bases between them. The CDR3 sequence is 14 residues long. Germline CDR1 is LNHDA and CDR2 is SQIVND (reference sequence). In nucleotides, the CDR3 is TGTGCCAGTAGTATTTTGGGAGACGGACAGCCCCAGCATTTT. Amino acid sequence: CASSILGDGQPQHF.

The J gene is TRBJ2-7, the V gene TRBV13; TRBD2 agrees at 12 bases. V gave up 6 bases and J gave up 1 base; unmatched junction bases: 7. Germline values: CDR1 PRHDT, CDR2 FYEKMQ (reference sequence). This CDR3 is built from 16 residues. CDR3: CASSEGLAGGSYEQYF. Written as DNA, the CDR3 is TGTGCCAGCAGTGAAGGTCTAGCGGGAGGGTCCTACGAGCAGTACTTC.

This sequence joins TRBV6-1 and TRBJ1-2; TRBD1 aligns across 7 bases. There are 15 residues in the CDR3. The trim removed 4 bases at V and 4 bases at J, leaving 9 bases unmatched. CDR1 is MNHNS and CDR2 is SASEGT in the germline V gene. CDR3 residues: CASSARTGVSYGYTF. DNA of the CDR3: TGTGCCAGCAGTGCCCGGACAGGCGTCAGCTATGGCTACACCTTC.

The chain links TRBV7-9 to TRBJ1-1; possible D gene TRBD1, 5 bases. The germline V and J ends were trimmed by 5 bases and 5 bases, with 15 bases remaining between them. Germline-derived CDR1 and CDR2 are SEHNR and FQNEAQ (reference sequence). The CDR3 has 14 amino acids. The CDR3 is CASSPQGELTEAFF. Here the CDR3 DNA reads TGTGCCAGCAGCCCTCAGGGTGAACTGACTGAAGCTTTCTTT.

Comment on this clone: At one end the junction does not follow the germline gene, possibly because of a read error. The identical CDR3 is also encoded by other nucleotide sequences in the sample. The chain has TRBV7-9 and TRBJ2-7, with a tentative D call TRBD2 (5 bases). This CDR3 comprises 15 residues. The germline V gene encodes CDR1 SEHNR and CDR2 FQNEAQ (reference sequence). The CDR3 region has the DNA TGTGCTAGCAGCTTACCCACGGGATCCCTCAACGAGCAGTACTTC. Protein product: CASSLPTGSLNEQYF.

The genes are TRBV6-1 and TRBJ2-5; TRBD1 agrees at 8 bases. The tail of the sequence fits TRBJ2-7 better, so the J call may be wrong. The germline gives CDR1 MNHNS, CDR2 SASEGT. The CDR3 sequence is 13 residues long. The DNA of the CDR3 is TGTGCCAGCAGTCCAGGGGGCCCCTACGAGCAGTACTTC. Translated: CASSPGGPYEQYF.